This T cell receptor (beta chain) was obtained from a study of blood T cells in healthy people across ages. The wider study: About one barcoded TCR beta cDNA was captured per two T cells. Study results and caveats: PBMCs were not sorted, which prevented a conclusive comparison of naive versus antigen-experienced cells. Diversity was higher, and naive CD4+ cells more numerous, in long-lived donors than in aged donors.

Trimming pared 7 bases from V and 5 bases from J, leaving 17 bases between. This CDR3 is 13 amino acids long. Germline values: CDR1 SQVTM, CDR2 ANQGSEA. Details on this clonotype: Its antigen is undetermined. A much larger clone differs from this one at a single base, so this may be a read error.

A second PCR, run for about 6 to 11 cycles, used a sample-barcoded 5' primer plus a J-beta primer mix. TCRdb called the 5' RACE reads again in MiXCR, with one record for every CDR3 protein. In the table there are hundreds of thousands of distinct CDR3 sequences, 30% to 45% of which are singletons. The chain is built from TRBV29-1 and TRBJ2-5, with D maybe TRBD1 (6 bases). The sequencing input was blood. This clonotype was sampled from a man aged 18 to 30 in good health. The CDR3 sequence: CSAVGGQGETQYF. The CDR3 DNA reads as TGCAGCGCTGTAGGTGGGCAGGGGGAGACCCAGTACTTC.